The T cell receptor beta chain described here comes from a study of regulatory T cells in long-lasting Graves disease. The study's findings and limits: TRBV28 was favored in persistent disease, as were TRBJ1-2 and TRBJ2-5.

Construction of the TCR beta libraries employed iRepertoire HTBI primers in conjunction with Arm-PCR of CDR3 regions. TCRdb analysed the multiplex PCR reads with MiXCR anew, one entry per CDR3 protein. The table lists fewer than 350,000 distinct CDR3 sequences, 15% to 20% of them singletons, with 38% in the top ten. This CDR3 has 16 amino acids. Trimming removed 1 base at V and 7 bases at J, with 18 bases between. CDR1 and CDR2 (germline): LNHDA, SQIVND (reference sequence). Documented time point: newly diagnosed GD, antithyroid drugs for less than 3 months. Extracted RNA from PBMCs served as the source of the TCR library. This clonotype was found a few times. Its antigen is unknown.

V is TRBV19 and J is TRBJ2-3; either TRBD1 or TRBD2 may supply D (5 bases each). This receptor was identified in a female donor with Graves disease. The sequences come from peripheral blood mononuclear cells (PBMCs), collected at new diagnosis, from a patient treated with antithyroid drugs. In DNA, the CDR3 is TGTGCCAGTAGTATAGCCGGGACGACTCGACCCTATACGCAGTATTTT. Amino acids: CASSIAGTTRPYTQYF.